Listed below are T cell receptor beta chains from one sample, sequenced in a study of shared clonotypes between healthy human individuals. Assay: immunoSEQ multiplex PCR; the TCRdb copy retains only in-frame clones and omits some. The table has approximately 2,000,000 clones, 80% to 95% seen once. Sequenced material: naive CD4+ T cells from PBMCs. The receptor set was obtained from a man in his late teens or twenties in good health. Some clones in this sample may be carry-over from other donors' samples. Both conserved end residues are part of each CDR3. The order of the fields is CDR3 DNA, CDR3 protein, D gene, V gene, J gene, clone size. D genes are given only for firm matches. Not every row has a clone size; where given, it reads once, few, many or a size class.

DNA: TGTGCCAGCAGCCAAGGGGATATAGACAGGGTCTCCTACGAGCAGTACTTC
CDR3: CASSQGDIDRVSYEQYF
D: TRBD1
V: TRBV4-2
J: TRBJ2-7
size: -

DNA: TGTGCCAGCAGTTACTCTGGGGACAGGGGGAATGAGCAGTTCTTC
CDR3: CASSYSGDRGNEQFF
D: TRBD1
V: TRBV6-5
J: TRBJ2-1
size: -

DNA: TGTGCCAGCAGCGTGGACGGGACGAGAGGTACGCAGTATTTT
CDR3: CASSVDGTRGTQYF
D: -
V: TRBV9
J: TRBJ2-3
size: -

DNA: TGTGCCAGCAGGCAGGGTTCTGTCGGGGAGACCCAGTACTTC
CDR3: CASRQGSVGETQYF
D: -
V: TRBV5-4
J: TRBJ2-5
size: -

DNA: TGTGCCAGCTCTTCTTTGATCGACCGCACACACGGGAATGAGCAGTTCTTC
CDR3: CASSSLIDRTHGNEQFF
D: -
V: TRBV18
J: TRBJ2-1
size: -

DNA: TGTGCCTGCAGACTAGCGGGCGACAGGAATGAGCAGTTCTTC
CDR3: CACRLAGDRNEQFF
D: TRBD2
V: TRBV30
J: TRBJ2-1
size: -

DNA: TGTGCCAGCAGCAAAGGACTAGCGGCACAAGAGACCCAGTACTTC
CDR3: CASSKGLAAQETQYF
D: TRBD2
V: TRBV5-4
J: TRBJ2-5
size: -

DNA: TGTGCCACCAGCCGGGTCTACAATGAGCAGTTCTTC
CDR3: CATSRVYNEQFF
D: -
V: TRBV15
J: TRBJ2-1
size: -

DNA: TGTGCCAGCAGCCTGAGTTTCTTCTCTGGAAACACCATATATTTT
CDR3: CASSLSFFSGNTIYF
D: -
V: TRBV7-9
J: TRBJ1-3
size: -

DNA: TGTGCCAGCAGCCAAGCCGGGACAGGCCTGAGGGAGCAGTACTTC
CDR3: CASSQAGTGLREQYF
D: TRBD1
V: TRBV4-2
J: TRBJ2-7
size: once

DNA: TGTGCCAGCAGCCAAGTTGGGGATCAGCCCCAGCATTTT
CDR3: CASSQVGDQPQHF
D: -
V: TRBV4-2
J: TRBJ1-5
size: -

DNA: TGCGCCAGCAGCTTTGGCAGGCTCCAAGAGACCCAGTACTTC
CDR3: CASSFGRLQETQYF
D: -
V: TRBV5-1
J: TRBJ2-5
size: -

DNA: TGTGCCAGCAGCGACAGGGGTAGTTATTCAGGAAACACCATATATTTT
CDR3: CASSDRGSYSGNTIYF
D: TRBD1
V: TRBV7-9
J: TRBJ1-3
size: -

DNA: TGCGCCAGCAGCTCCCTGACAGGGGTTCAAGATACGCAGTATTTT
CDR3: CASSSLTGVQDTQYF
D: TRBD1
V: TRBV5-1
J: TRBJ2-3
size: -

DNA: TGTGCCAGCAGTGGGACTAGCGGGAGCGACCCCGGAGAGACCCAGTACTTC
CDR3: CASSGTSGSDPGETQYF
D: TRBD2
V: TRBV2
J: TRBJ2-5
size: -

DNA: TGTGCCAGCAGCAAATCTCCGGGGGGGCTAGCGGGAGTAAAGTTGGACGAGCAGTACTTC
CDR3: CASSKSPGGLAGVKLDEQYF
D: -
V: TRBV21-1
J: TRBJ2-7
size: -

DNA: TGCGCCAGCAGCTTGGTAGAGGGGAACACTGAAGCTTTCTTT
CDR3: CASSLVEGNTEAFF
D: -
V: TRBV5-1
J: TRBJ1-1
size: -

DNA: TGTGCCACCGCAGGGGGCGCCGGGGAGACCCAGTACTTC
CDR3: CATAGGAGETQYF
D: TRBD1
V: TRBV10-3
J: TRBJ2-5
size: -

DNA: TGCGCCAGCAGGGAGACAGGGTGGTATAGCGAGCAGTACTTC
CDR3: CASRETGWYSEQYF
D: TRBD1
V: TRBV5-1
J: TRBJ2-7
size: -

DNA: TGTGCCAGCAGCCCCCATAGTTATGAAAAACTGTTTTTT
CDR3: CASSPHSYEKLFF
D: -
V: TRBV6-6
J: TRBJ1-4
size: -

DNA: TGTGCCACCCGGGAAGCGACCGATGAGCAGTTCTTC
CDR3: CATREATDEQFF
D: -
V: TRBV11-1
J: TRBJ2-1
size: -

DNA: TGTGCCAGCAGCCATCAGACAGTTGTCTCCTACAATGAGCAGTTCTTC
CDR3: CASSHQTVVSYNEQFF
D: -
V: TRBV14
J: TRBJ2-1
size: -

DNA: TGTGCCAGCAGTCGGCGGGTTAGGGACACGGAAGCTTTCTTT
CDR3: CASSRRVRDTEAFF
D: -
V: TRBV2
J: TRBJ1-1
size: -

DNA: TGTGCCATCAGTCCCGACAGGGTTGGTGAAAAACTGTTTTTT
CDR3: CAISPDRVGEKLFF
D: TRBD1
V: TRBV10-3
J: TRBJ1-4
size: few

DNA: TGTGCCATCAGTGACGGGCCGCGCCTCAATGAGCAGTTCTTC
CDR3: CAISDGPRLNEQFF
D: -
V: TRBV10-3
J: TRBJ2-1
size: -

DNA: TGTGCCTGGGGCGCCTCGGGCGGGAAATACGGGTTCTTC
CDR3: CAWGASGGKYGFF
D: -
V: TRBV30
J: TRBJ2-1
size: once

DNA: TGCGCCAGCAGCCAAGATCAAGCGGGGGCCTACGAGCAGTACTTC
CDR3: CASSQDQAGAYEQYF
D: TRBD2
V: TRBV4-1
J: TRBJ2-7
size: -

DNA: TGCGCCAGCAGCTTGGCCGGAAATGCCGGGGGCGCGGGTGGCTACACCTTC
CDR3: CASSLAGNAGGAGGYTF
D: -
V: TRBV5-1
J: TRBJ1-2
size: -

DNA: TGCGCCAGCAGCATCGGGAGTATCTGGGGCACAGATACGCAGTATTTT
CDR3: CASSIGSIWGTDTQYF
D: -
V: TRBV5-1
J: TRBJ2-3
size: -

DNA: TGTGCCAGCAGCCAGAACAGGTTTGACACCATATATTTT
CDR3: CASSQNRFDTIYF
D: -
V: TRBV14
J: TRBJ1-3
size: -

DNA: TGTGCCAGCAGCTCTCGCGCGGGAAAACTGTTTTTT
CDR3: CASSSRAGKLFF
D: -
V: TRBV5-6
J: TRBJ1-4
size: -

DNA: TGTGCCAGCAGCGTGGACAGGGCCGCCTACGAGCAGTACTTC
CDR3: CASSVDRAAYEQYF
D: TRBD1
V: TRBV5-6
J: TRBJ2-7
size: -

DNA: TGCAGCGTTGAGACAGCAGAGGCCATATATTTT
CDR3: CSVETAEAIYF
D: -
V: TRBV29-1
J: TRBJ1-3
size: -

DNA: TGTGCCAGCAAGGATTCTGTTGCGGCAGATACGCAGTATTTT
CDR3: CASKDSVAADTQYF
D: -
V: TRBV2
J: TRBJ2-3
size: -

DNA: TGTGCCAGCAGTCCGGGACAGTACCGCCGCGAGCAGTACTTC
CDR3: CASSPGQYRREQYF
D: TRBD1
V: TRBV28
J: TRBJ2-7
size: -

DNA: TGTGCCAGCAGCTGGACTGCCAGCTCCTACAATGAGCAGTTCTTC
CDR3: CASSWTASSYNEQFF
D: -
V: TRBV7-3
J: TRBJ2-1
size: -

DNA: TGTGCCAGCAGCCTTTCCAGCGGGAGGGGCGAGCAGTACTTC
CDR3: CASSLSSGRGEQYF
D: TRBD2
V: TRBV9
J: TRBJ2-7
size: -

DNA: TGTGCCAGCAGTTTAGTCTCTGGGGCCAACGTCCTGACTTTC
CDR3: CASSLVSGANVLTF
D: -
V: TRBV28
J: TRBJ2-6
size: once

DNA: TGTGCCTGGAGCGAGGGAGGGATCTACAATGAGCAGTTCTTC
CDR3: CAWSEGGIYNEQFF
D: TRBD2
V: TRBV30
J: TRBJ2-1
size: once

DNA: TGTGCCTGGAGTGCGGGGCTGGATGGTCAGCCCCAGCATTTT
CDR3: CAWSAGLDGQPQHF
D: -
V: TRBV30
J: TRBJ1-5
size: -

DNA: TGTGCCAGCAGCTCCGGGAGGAGCACCTACAATGAGCAGTTCTTC
CDR3: CASSSGRSTYNEQFF
D: TRBD2
V: TRBV7-3
J: TRBJ2-1
size: -

DNA: TGTGCCAGCAGGGGACCGTCACAAGAGACCCAGTACTTC
CDR3: CASRGPSQETQYF
D: -
V: TRBV6-1
J: TRBJ2-5
size: -

DNA: TGTGCCACCAGCAGAAACACCGCCCTAGGGGCGCTCGAATTCAGCTCCTACGAGCAGTACTTC
CDR3: CATSRNTALGALEFSSYEQYF
D: -
V: TRBV15
J: TRBJ2-7
size: -

DNA: TGTGCCAGCAGTGGGGACGGGACGTACCAGCCCCAGCATTTT
CDR3: CASSGDGTYQPQHF
D: -
V: TRBV2
J: TRBJ1-5
size: few